The 18 T cell receptor beta chains listed next were all sequenced from one sample in a study of T cell responses to AZD1222 COVID-19 vaccine. TCRdb's copy holds only in-frame clones and misses some; the assay was immunoSEQ multiplex PCR. The sample consists of under 150,000 clones, approximately 90% of them appearing once. Sample: peripheral blood, taken 28 days after the second AZD1222 dose. These receptors originate from an adult who received the AZD1222 COVID-19 vaccine.

The J gene is TRBJ1-2, the V gene TRBV4-3; 7 nucleotides line up with TRBD1. From germline, CDR1 is LGHNA and CDR2 YSLEER. Trimming at V came to 0 bases and at J to 5 bases, leaving 6 bases not matched to a gene. The CDR3 is 15 amino acids. CDR3 DNA: TGCGCCAGCAGCCAAGATGGGATACAGGGGTATGGCTACACCTTC. It is translated as CASSQDGIQGYGYTF.

The chain carries TRBV6-6 and TRBJ1-4, with D tentatively TRBD1 (6 bases). Germline CDR1 and CDR2: MNHNY and SVGAGI (reference sequence). The CDR3 is made up of 14 amino acids. The V end lost 7 bases, the J end lost 3 bases, and 12 bases lay between the germline ends. The CDR3 region is CASNPRGPNEKLFF. In DNA form, the CDR3 reads TGTGCCAGCAATCCCAGGGGACCTAATGAAAAACTGTTTTTT.

This clone was seen only once. The chain uses TRBV2 and TRBJ1-3; 9 nucleotides line up with TRBD1. Germline values: CDR1 SNHLY, CDR2 FYNNEI. The CDR3 sequence is 14 residues long. Trimming at V came to 4 bases and at J to 2 bases, leaving 0 bases not matched to a gene. CDR3 protein: CASSGQGAGNTIYF. As DNA, the CDR3 is TGTGCCAGCAGTGGACAGGGGGCTGGAAACACCATATATTTT. The variable domain in full, with the rest retrieved from reference TRBV2 and TRBJ1-3, is EPEVTQTPSHQVTQMGQEVILRCVPISNHLYFYWYRQILGQKVEFLVSFYNNEISEKSEIFDDQFSVERPDGSNFTLKIRSTKLEDSAMYFCASSGQGAGNTIYFGEGSWLTVV.

The chain employs TRBV6-5 and TRBJ2-5; D not resolved. This CDR3 has 11 amino acids. CDR1 MNHEY and CDR2 SVGAGI come from the germline V gene. V lost 5 bases and J lost 9, with 10 bases in between. The CDR3 loop is CASSPSRAQYF. CDR3 DNA: TGTGCCAGCAGTCCCAGTAGGGCCCAGTACTTC.

The CDR3 bases are TGTGCCAGCAGTTACTCGAGTAGACAGGGCTTCTACGAGCAGTACTTC. Amino acid sequence: CASSYSSRQGFYEQYF. The chain joins TRBV6-2 or TRBV6-3 to TRBJ2-7; 7 positions match TRBD1. Per the germline V gene, CDR1 is MNHEY and CDR2 is SVGEGT. Losses at the gene ends were 0 bases for V and 3 bases for J; bases not matched to a gene: 8. The CDR3 length is 16 residues.

The V call is TRBV7-3, the J call TRBJ2-1; 12 bases align to TRBD2. The CDR3 consists of 17 residues. V dropped 1 base and J dropped 6; count of bases not matched to a gene: 7. Germline V lookup: CDR1 SGHTA, CDR2 FQGTGA. DNA for the CDR3: TGTGCCAGCAGCTTAATACCTAGCGGGGGGGCCACCAATGAGCAGTTCTTC. It specifies CASSLIPSGGATNEQFF. Full variable domain (outside the CDR3, taken from reference TRBV7-3 and TRBJ2-1): GAGVSQTPSNKVTEKGKYVELRCDPISGHTALYWYRQSLGQGPEFLIYFQGTGAADDSGLPNDRFFAVRPEGSVSTLKIQRTERGDSAVYLCASSLIPSGGATNEQFFGPGTRLTVL.

The CDR3 reads CASSASGLPEKLFF. The CDR3 coding sequence is TGTGCCAGCAGTGCGAGCGGGCTTCCTGAAAAACTGTTTTTT. The chain employs TRBV5-4 and TRBJ1-4; no definite D call. V lost 5 bases to trimming and J lost 7 bases, with 15 bases between them. The CDR3 sequence is 14 residues long. Germline CDR1 SGHNT, CDR2 YYREEE (reference sequence).

The V gene is TRBV6-5, the J gene TRBJ2-3; D assignment may be TRBD1 or TRBD2 (5 bases each). The germline V and J ends were trimmed by 6 bases and 4 bases, with 11 bases remaining between them. The CDR3 is 13 residues long. CDR1 is MNHEY, CDR2 SVGAGI, per germline. CDR3 DNA: TGTGCCAGCAGGCGCACGGGGCCAGATACGCAGTATTTT. The encoded protein is CASRRTGPDTQYF.

The chain has TRBV27 and TRBJ1-6; 7 bases map to TRBD1. The ends lost 3 bases at V and 10 bases at J; junction bases unmatched: 6. CDR3 length: 14 amino acids. The germline V gene encodes CDR1 MNHEY and CDR2 SMNVEV (reference sequence). CDR3 nucleotide sequence: TGTGCCAGCAGTTTGGCGACAGGGCGGTCACCCCTCCACTTT. Translating it yields CASSLATGRSPLHF.

The V gene is TRBV28, the J gene TRBJ1-2; 10 nucleotides align to TRBD1. V lost 4 bases to trimming and J lost 8 bases; unmatched junction nucleotides: 10. The germline V gene has CDR1 MDHEN and CDR2 SYDVKM. The CDR3 has 15 amino acids. CDR3 DNA: TGTGCCAGCAGTTCGACAGGGGGCCCCCTCGGGGGCTACACCTTC. Its translation is CASSSTGGPLGGYTF.

This clone was recorded only once. V usage is TRBV1 and J usage is TRBJ1-4; the table's D gene call, TRBD1, was not cross checked with the DNA. TRBV1 is a known pseudogene. The CDR3 contains 17 residues. The CDR3 DNA is TGCACCAGCAGCCAAGGGAGCCGACAGGCTCTGAGCTTTTGGGTGTTTTTT. Translating it yields CTSSQGSRQALSFWVFF.

A single count supports this clone. The chain joins TRBV20-1 to TRBJ2-3; D is uncertain. With 6 bases removed from V and 2 bases from J, the gap between germline ends came to 6 bases. The CDR3 totals 11 residues. Germline V gives CDR1 DFQATT, CDR2 SNEGSKA (reference sequence). The CDR3 sequence: CSARLTDTQYF. The DNA of the CDR3 is TGCAGTGCCAGACTCACAGATACGCAGTATTTT.

The rearrangement links TRBV13 to TRBJ2-1; D unresolved. Trimming removed 0 bases at V and 8 bases at J, with 11 bases between. The V gene's germline CDR1 is PRHDT and CDR2 FYEKMQ (reference sequence). The CDR3 spans 14 residues. CDR3 loop: CASSLGVQGYEQFF. CDR3 nucleotides: TGTGCCAGCAGCTTAGGAGTCCAAGGATATGAGCAGTTCTTC. The whole variable domain, filled in from reference TRBV13 and TRBJ2-1, reads AAGVIQSPRHLIKEKRETATLKCYPIPRHDTVYWYQQGPGQDPQFLISFYEKMQSDKGSIPDRFSAQQFSDYHSELNMSSLELGDSALYFCASSLGVQGYEQFFGPGTRLTVL.

On this clone itself: In the same sample, other DNA sequences code for this CDR3. The chain links TRBV12-3 or TRBV12-4 to TRBJ1-1; D is uncertain. The CDR3 runs 12 residues. The ends were cut back, 3 bases at V and 1 base at J, with 3 bases in the middle. CDR3 sequence (DNA): TGTGCCAGCAGTTTGGGGAACACTGAAGCTTTCTTT. Translating it yields CASSLGNTEAFF.

This sequence joins TRBV7-9 and TRBJ2-3; D assignment may be TRBD1 or TRBD2 (5 bases each). CDR1 is SEHNR and CDR2 is FQNEAQ in the germline V gene (reference sequence). Trimming cost V 1 base and J 2 bases, with 22 bases left between them. CDR3 length: 19 residues. CDR3 sequence reads: CASSLETGAGTYYTDTQYF. In DNA, the CDR3 is TGTGCCAGCAGCTTAGAGACTGGGGCAGGGACCTATTACACAGATACGCAGTATTTT. Full variable domain (missing parts from reference TRBV7-9 and TRBJ2-3): DTGVSQNPRHKITKRGQNVTFRCDPISEHNRLYWYRQTLGQGPEFLTYFQNEAQLEKSRLLSDRFSAERPKGSFSTLEIQRTEQGDSAMYLCASSLETGAGTYYTDTQYFGPGTRLTVL.

The rearrangement joins TRBV6-5 to TRBJ1-2; a weak D match, TRBD1 (6 bases). V was cut by 0 bases and J by 1 base, with 9 bases left in between. Germline lookup yields CDR1 MNHEY and CDR2 SVGAGI. The CDR3 is 15 amino acids. This CDR3 is CASSYSLQGNYGYTF. In nucleotides, the CDR3 is TGTGCCAGCAGTTACTCGTTACAGGGTAACTATGGCTACACCTTC.

V is TRBV27 and J is TRBJ1-2; the D gene is possibly TRBD1 (6 bases). V was cut by 4 bases and J by 4 bases, with 22 bases left in between. Germline V gene lookup returns CDR1 MNHEY and CDR2 SMNVEV (reference sequence). CDR3 length: 17 amino acids. As DNA, the CDR3 is TGTGCCAGCAGTTCCTCCACGACAGGCGCTCGCATCTATGGCTACACCTTC. It translates to CASSSSTTGARIYGYTF.

The chain employs TRBV28 and TRBJ1-5; 7 bases fit TRBD1. Germline V lookup: CDR1 MDHEN, CDR2 SYDVKM. The CDR3 sequence is 17 residues long. V was pared by 4 bases and J by 6 bases, with 15 bases of the junction left unmatched. The DNA for the CDR3 is TGTGCCAGCAGTTCCCCCGGTTTACAGGGGACGTTTCAGCCCCAGCATTTT. Amino acid sequence: CASSSPGLQGTFQPQHF.